Listed below are T cell receptor beta chains from one sample, sequenced in a study of T-cell memory formation after mild COVID-19. TCRdb re-called the 5' RACE reads through MiXCR, storing one row per CDR3 protein. The sample holds about 560,000 distinct CDR3 sequences, 15% to 20% seen once. The sample taken for sequencing was PBMCs or a T cell subset sorted from them (not recorded which). These receptors came from an adult woman who had mild COVID-19 (a few samples of this study predate the infection). Cell type and time point are not known. Each CDR3 is given with its conserved first and last residue. D genes are given only for firm matches. Size tells how often a clone was seen (once, few, many) or the class of an expanded clone, and some rows leave it out.

few,.,13,TRBJ1-2,TRBV6-2/TRBV6-3,TGTGCCAGCAGTCGCCACCTTTTCAATGGCTACACCTTC,CASSRHLFNGYTF
.,TRBD1,18,TRBJ1-1,TRBV7-9,TGTGCCAGCAGCTCCCTACCGGGACAGGGGGCGGTGGACACTGAAGCTTTCTTT,CASSSLPGQGAVDTEAFF
few,TRBD1,16,TRBJ1-3,TRBV7-9,TGTGCCAGCAGCCACCGGGACAGCCACTCTGGAAACACCATATATTTT,CASSHRDSHSGNTIYF
few,.,19,TRBJ1-2,TRBV24-1,TGTGCCACCAGTGATTCCACCCCAGGGCCGGGGCTGGTTAACTATGGCTACACCTTC,CATSDSTPGPGLVNYGYTF
few,.,15,TRBJ1-3,TRBV4-1,TGCGCCAGCAGCCACCCCCGCACCTCTGGAAACACCATATATTTT,CASSHPRTSGNTIYF
few,.,15,TRBJ2-7,TRBV27,TGTGCCAGCAGGGGGCAGGCCAAAAGCTCCTACGAGCAGTACTTC,CASRGQAKSSYEQYF
.,.,14,TRBJ2-1,TRBV30,TGTGCCTGGGGCCTCGGGACTCCGTACAATGAGCAGTTCTTC,CAWGLGTPYNEQFF
.,.,14,TRBJ2-3,TRBV5-1,TGCGCCAGCAGCTTGGATGGGGTCACAGATACGCAGTATTTT,CASSLDGVTDTQYF
many,TRBD1,14,TRBJ1-2,TRBV12-3/TRBV12-4,TGTGCCAGCAGTCCGATGACAGGGAACTATGGCTACACCTTC,CASSPMTGNYGYTF
.,.,14,TRBJ2-3,TRBV9,TGTGCCAGCAGCGTAGGGGGGATCACAGATACGCAGTATTTT,CASSVGGITDTQYF
few,TRBD1,16,TRBJ2-1,TRBV6-5,TGTGCCAGCAGCCTCCCACCGGGACAGGGAGATAATGAGCAGTTCTTC,CASSLPPGQGDNEQFF
.,TRBD1,15,TRBJ2-7,TRBV7-9,TGTGCCAGCAGCCCGACAGGGGAGATTTCCTACGAGCAGTACTTC,CASSPTGEISYEQYF
.,TRBD1,15,TRBJ2-7,TRBV7-6,TGTGCCAGCAGCTTAGGGGACAGGGCGGCCTACGAGCAGTACTTC,CASSLGDRAAYEQYF
.,.,13,TRBJ2-5,TRBV6-1,TGTGCCAGCGGTGGTTCCGAGCAAGAGACCCAGTACTTC,CASGGSEQETQYF
many,.,14,TRBJ1-1,TRBV5-1,TGCGCCAGCAGCGTTCGGGGGAGTGGGACTGAAGCTTTCTTT,CASSVRGSGTEAFF
.,TRBD2,14,TRBJ2-2,TRBV20-1,TGCAGTGCTCCTAGCGGGAGGGGCACCGGGGAGCTGTTTTTT,CSAPSGRGTGELFF
few,.,12,TRBJ2-3,TRBV12-3/TRBV12-4,TGTGCCAGCAGTTTAGACAGGACGACGCAGTATTTT,CASSLDRTTQYF
.,.,13,TRBJ2-1,TRBV9,TGTGCCAGCAGCGTTGGAAAATACAATGAGCAGTTCTTC,CASSVGKYNEQFF
few,TRBD2,16,TRBJ2-3,TRBV12-3/TRBV12-4,TGTGCCAGCAGTTCTACTCGGGGGGGCGAGACAGATACGCAGTATTTT,CASSSTRGGETDTQYF
.,TRBD2,17,TRBJ2-3,TRBV29-1,TGCAGCGTTGAGCCTAGCGGGATGGGGACTAGCACAGATACGCAGTATTTT,CSVEPSGMGTSTDTQYF
.,TRBD1,14,TRBJ1-2,TRBV20-1,TGCAGTGCTAGAGCCGGCAGGGGGAACTATGGCTACACCTTC,CSARAGRGNYGYTF
.,TRBD2,16,TRBJ2-3,TRBV5-1,TGCGCCAGCAGCACAGGACTAGCGGGGGCCACAGATACGCAGTATTTT,CASSTGLAGATDTQYF
.,TRBD1,13,TRBJ2-1,TRBV6-4,TGTGCCAGCAGCGAGACAGGGCTCAATGAGCAGTTCTTC,CASSETGLNEQFF
few,TRBD2,15,TRBJ2-2,TRBV20-1,TGCAGTGCCCCGGGAGCGGGAGGGAACACCGGGGAGCTGTTTTTT,CSAPGAGGNTGELFF
few,.,13,TRBJ1-2,TRBV7-3,TGTGCCAGCAGTTTTCAGGGCTTCTATGGCTACACCTTC,CASSFQGFYGYTF
.,TRBD2,15,TRBJ2-7,TRBV4-1,TGCGCCAGCAGCCAAGAGAGTGGCGGGGGGCTCGAGCAGTACTTC,CASSQESGGGLEQYF
.,TRBD1,12,TRBJ2-1,TRBV6-1,TGTGCCGCCGGGACAGGTGATTCGCACGGGATCTTC,CAAGTGDSHGIF
few,TRBD2,15,TRBJ2-7,TRBV19,TGTGCCAGTAGTATGCGGCGGGAGTCGCTTTACGAGCAGTACTTC,CASSMRRESLYEQYF
.,.,17,TRBJ1-5,TRBV9,TGTGCCAGCAGCCCTTCTGGTCCTCGAACAGGCAATCAGCCCCAGCATTTT,CASSPSGPRTGNQPQHF
.,.,14,TRBJ1-5,TRBV20-1,TGCAGTGCTGCGAAACGGGATGCCAATCAGCCCCAGCATTTT,CSAAKRDANQPQHF
.,.,14,TRBJ2-7,TRBV18,TGTGCCAGCACCCCAGAGGGAGACCCCTACGAGCAGTACTTC,CASTPEGDPYEQYF
.,TRBD1,14,TRBJ1-6,TRBV12-3/TRBV12-4,TGTGCCAGCAGTTTCGGACAGGAGAATTCACCCCTCCACTTT,CASSFGQENSPLHF
.,TRBD2,15,TRBJ2-3,TRBV7-3,TGTGCCAGCAGCATGACTAGCATCGGCGCAGATACGCAGTATTTT,CASSMTSIGADTQYF
.,TRBD2,17,TRBJ2-1,TRBV25-1,TGTGCCAGCAGTGTTTCCCGAACTAGCGGGGCTAACAATGAGCAGTTCTTC,CASSVSRTSGANNEQFF
few,.,15,TRBJ2-1,TRBV5-1,TGCGCCAGCAGTCCTTCCCCGGCACTTATAAATGAGCAGTTCTTC,CASSPSPALINEQFF
few,.,17,TRBJ1-3,TRBV5-5,TGTGCCAGCAGCCATCAGACGACAGGCGTACGAGGAAACACCATATATTTT,CASSHQTTGVRGNTIYF
.,TRBD1,16,TRBJ2-2,TRBV5-1,TGCGCCAGCAGCCCTTTAGGGACAGAGAACACCGGGGAGCTGTTTTTT,CASSPLGTENTGELFF
.,.,13,TRBJ2-7,TRBV27,TGTGCCAGCAGTTTATCTACCCGCTACGAGCAGTACTTC,CASSLSTRYEQYF
few,TRBD1,16,TRBJ2-1,TRBV7-3,TGTGCCAGCAGCTCTCCCCCCGGACAGGGAATCCATGAGCAGTTCTTC,CASSSPPGQGIHEQFF
.,.,16,TRBJ2-5,TRBV4-3,TGCGCCAGCAGCCCCTCTTCCCCTTGGGGGCATGAGACCCAGTACTTC,CASSPSSPWGHETQYF
.,.,16,TRBJ2-2,TRBV21-1,TGTGCCAGCACAGAGCGGGATCGATCTTCCACCGGGGAGCTGTTTTTT,CASTERDRSSTGELFF
.,.,14,TRBJ2-7,TRBV27,TGTGCCAGCAGTTTTGGGCCGGTCTCCTACGAGCAGTACTTC,CASSFGPVSYEQYF
.,.,13,TRBJ2-5,TRBV27,TGTGCCCCAATGAGGGGTCACCGAGAGACCCAGTACTTC,CAPMRGHRETQYF
.,.,17,TRBJ2-3,TRBV12-3/TRBV12-4,TGTGCCAGCAGCCTCGAGAAACAGGCTGCTAGCACAGATACGCAGTATTTT,CASSLEKQAASTDTQYF
few,TRBD2,16,TRBJ2-3,TRBV10-3,TGTGCCATCAGTGGACTAGCGGGAGGGAGTACAGATACGCAGTATTTT,CAISGLAGGSTDTQYF
.,.,14,TRBJ2-3,TRBV18,TGTGCCAGCTCACCCCCTCGACCCACAGATACGCAGTATTTT,CASSPPRPTDTQYF
.,TRBD1,15,TRBJ2-5,TRBV2,TGTGCCAGCAGTGACCGGACAGGGGGCCCTACGACCCAGTACTTC,CASSDRTGGPTTQYF
.,TRBD2,17,TRBJ2-1,TRBV5-1,TGCGCCAGCAGCTTGCCCCCAGGACTAGCGGGCGATCGTGAGCAGTTCTTC,CASSLPPGLAGDREQFF
.,.,17,TRBJ1-4,TRBV5-5,TGTGCCAGCAGCGCGCGACCGGTGGGGGGTGCGAGGGAAAAACTGTTTTTT,CASSARPVGGAREKLFF
.,.,13,TRBJ1-4,TRBV27,TGTGCCAGCAGTTTGGTGGAAAATGAAAAACTGTTTTTT,CASSLVENEKLFF